The rows below give T cell receptor beta chains drawn from one sample of a study of shared clonotypes between healthy human individuals. Profiled with immunoSEQ multiplex PCR; TCRdb holds only in-frame clones, not every one. In the table there are almost 750,000 clones, over 60% of which are singletons. The sequencing input was memory CD4+ T cells sorted from blood. Receptor source: a woman aged 30 to 39 in good health. Both conserved end residues are trimmed from each CDR3. Fields, in order: J gene, V gene, CDR3 protein.

j_call: TRBJ2-5
v_call: TRBV5-4
cdr3_aa: ASSLGLAQETQY

j_call: TRBJ2-7
v_call: TRBV5-1
cdr3_aa: ASSLPAGDYEQY

j_call: TRBJ2-1
v_call: TRBV7-3
cdr3_aa: ASSLGRLTYNEQF

j_call: TRBJ2-1
v_call: TRBV7-3
cdr3_aa: ASSSEGYNEQF

j_call: TRBJ2-7
v_call: TRBV5-1
cdr3_aa: ASSGQGGSYEQY

j_call: TRBJ2-4
v_call: TRBV13
cdr3_aa: ASSLGLGGAKNIQY

j_call: TRBJ2-7
v_call: TRBV11-2
cdr3_aa: ASRATGSYEQY

j_call: TRBJ1-5
v_call: TRBV2
cdr3_aa: ASSEGGNQPQH

j_call: TRBJ2-7
v_call: TRBV15
cdr3_aa: ATSRDLPRGSFYEQY

j_call: TRBJ2-5
v_call: TRBV5-1
cdr3_aa: ASSVGTDQLTQY

j_call: TRBJ1-5
v_call: TRBV25-1
cdr3_aa: ASSVRGDQPQH

j_call: TRBJ2-3
v_call: TRBV5-8
cdr3_aa: ASSLLARSTDTQY

j_call: TRBJ1-2
v_call: TRBV27
cdr3_aa: ASSSLQGANYGYT

j_call: TRBJ2-7
v_call: TRBV19
cdr3_aa: ASSIPGQSYEQY

j_call: TRBJ1-2
v_call: TRBV28
cdr3_aa: ASSSSWNYGYT

j_call: TRBJ2-3
v_call: TRBV11-2
cdr3_aa: ASSLALAGASDTQY

j_call: TRBJ1-4
v_call: TRBV6-5
cdr3_aa: ASSPERGKGKLF

j_call: TRBJ2-5
v_call: TRBV28
cdr3_aa: ASSLATLEGTQY

j_call: TRBJ2-3
v_call: TRBV19
cdr3_aa: ASTNARGGTDTQY

j_call: TRBJ1-5
v_call: TRBV6-6
cdr3_aa: ASTTPGNQPQH

j_call: TRBJ1-1
v_call: TRBV6-5
cdr3_aa: ASSLGDRGRTEAF

j_call: TRBJ2-2
v_call: TRBV4-1
cdr3_aa: ASSQYQGPLNTGELF

j_call: TRBJ2-3
v_call: TRBV28
cdr3_aa: ASGMVDGVQDTQY

j_call: TRBJ2-3
v_call: TRBV9
cdr3_aa: ASSAGPSTDTQY

j_call: TRBJ1-2
v_call: TRBV18
cdr3_aa: ASSEYYGYT

j_call: TRBJ2-7
v_call: TRBV18
cdr3_aa: ASSPLPPGRGFYEQY

j_call: TRBJ1-2
v_call: TRBV19
cdr3_aa: ASNSDARLGGYT

j_call: TRBJ2-2
v_call: TRBV11-2
cdr3_aa: ASIRGPQRDLARTGELF

j_call: TRBJ1-2
v_call: TRBV30
cdr3_aa: ALDRGQGGYT

j_call: TRBJ1-4
v_call: TRBV6-1
cdr3_aa: ASSVRLGAPEKLF

j_call: TRBJ2-7
v_call: TRBV10-1
cdr3_aa: ASSEAWGGYYEQY

j_call: TRBJ2-2
v_call: TRBV2
cdr3_aa: ASKGTGNTGELF

j_call: TRBJ1-3
v_call: TRBV18
cdr3_aa: ASSPGSGNTIY

j_call: TRBJ2-5
v_call: TRBV6-1
cdr3_aa: ASFTWSGGSETQY

j_call: TRBJ2-1
v_call: TRBV27
cdr3_aa: ASSLRASPNEQF

j_call: TRBJ1-1
v_call: TRBV6-1
cdr3_aa: ASSGSGNGWAEAF